The next 20 T cell receptor beta chains were all read from a single sample in a study of T cell repertoires in cytomegalovirus infection. These receptors' antigens are unknown. TCRdb reprocessed the reads with MiXCR, giving one entry per CDR3 protein. The sample holds about half a million distinct CDR3 sequences; more than 30% are singletons and the top ten take 17%. Here the sequenced sample was cultured PBMCs, taken from culture after CMV antigen stimulation. All receptors come from a human donor in good health (CMV status not recorded). Some clones in this sample may be carry-over from other donors' samples.

CDR3 sequence (DNA): TGTGCCAGCAGGCCTCAGATCGGGGAGCTGTTTTTT. Residues: CASRPQIGELFF. V is TRBV7-2 and J is TRBJ2-2; unclear D gene. Germline V CDR1 and CDR2: SGHTA, FQGNSA. The CDR3 spans 12 residues. V gave up 6 bases and J gave up 7 bases, with 9 bases separating them.

The chain recombines TRBV7-2 with TRBJ2-7, with D possibly matching TRBD1 (5 bases). CDR3 length equals 14 residues. The germline gives CDR1 SGHTA, CDR2 FQGNSA. The V end lost 5 bases, the J end lost 3 bases, and 14 bases lay between the germline ends. DNA for the CDR3: TGTGCCAGCAGCCCGACAAGGGGCGTCTACGAGCAGTACTTC. This codes for CASSPTRGVYEQYF.

Comments on this clonotype: This may be a read error: a much more frequent sequence differs by one nucleotide. The gene calls are TRBV7-2 and TRBJ2-5; D perhaps matches TRBD2 (6 bases). There are 14 residues in the CDR3. Per germline, CDR1 SGHTA and CDR2 FQGNSA. The CDR3 region is CANSSGGTRETQYF. In nucleotides, the CDR3 is TGTGCCAACAGCTCGGGCGGGACCAGGGAGACCCAGTACTTC.

The chain joins TRBV27 to TRBJ1-4; TRBD1 might be the D (6 bases). The CDR3 has 14 amino acids. CDR1 MNHEY and CDR2 SMNVEV come from the germline V gene (reference sequence). The V end was cut by 5 bases, the J end by 4 bases, with 11 bases between. CDR3 in amino acids: CASSHGQLNEKLFF. CDR3 sequence (DNA): TGTGCCAGCAGTCATGGACAGCTTAATGAAAAACTGTTTTTT.

The sample holds one count of this clonotype. This chain links TRBV5-1 with TRBJ2-4; 10 bases line up with TRBD1. Germline assignment: CDR1 SGHRS and CDR2 YFSETQ. The V and J ends lost 4 bases and 0 bases, in that order; junction bases with no gene match: 7. This CDR3 is 17 amino acids long. This CDR3 reads CASSTGTGVLAKNIQYF. For the CDR3, the DNA is TGCGCCAGCAGCACCGGGACAGGGGTACTAGCCAAAAACATTCAGTACTTC.

V and J are TRBV5-1 and TRBJ1-1; D is uncertain. V was cut by 0 bases and J by 4 bases, with 10 bases left in between. The CDR3 contains 14 residues. Germline lookup yields CDR1 SGHRS and CDR2 YFSETQ. As DNA, the CDR3 is TGCGCCAGCAGCTTGGAATGGGAGGGCACTGAAGCTTTCTTT. This codes for CASSLEWEGTEAFF.

The gene calls are TRBV19 and TRBJ1-1, with D perhaps TRBD1 (6 bases). This CDR3 comprises 14 residues. Germline loops: CDR1 LNHDA, CDR2 SQIVND (reference sequence). V gave up 10 bases and J gave up 8 bases, with 23 bases separating them. The CDR3 DNA reads as TGTGCCACTACCGACCGTGACAGGAAACTGGAAGCTTTCTTT. Its translation: CATTDRDRKLEAFF.

V gene TRBV19 combines with J gene TRBJ2-7; 10 nucleotides align to TRBD2. Looked up from germline, CDR1 is LNHDA and CDR2 is SQIVND (reference sequence). The ends lost 6 bases at V and 5 bases at J; junction bases unmatched: 7. The CDR3 is made up of 14 amino acids. CDR3 coding DNA: TGTGCCAGTAGCGCCCTAGCGGGGGACCACGAGCAGTACTTC. This encodes CASSALAGDHEQYF.

The chain combines TRBV6-2 or TRBV6-3 with TRBJ2-5; D remains unclear. Germline lookup yields CDR1 MNHEY and CDR2 SVGEGT. V dropped 2 bases and J dropped 5 bases, with 6 bases sitting between them. The CDR3 runs 12 residues. In DNA form, the CDR3 reads TGTGCCAGCAGTTACCCAGTGGAGACCCAGTACTTC. Translation: CASSYPVETQYF.

This rearrangement joins TRBV4-2 to TRBJ2-1, with D possibly matching TRBD1 (5 bases). With 4 bases removed from V and 8 bases from J, the gap between germline ends came to 15 bases. This CDR3 has 14 residues. Germline-derived CDR1 and CDR2 are LGHNA and YNFKEQ. DNA of the CDR3: TGTGCCAGCAGCCTGGGGCGGTCTGAGGATGAGCAGTTCTTC. As protein: CASSLGRSEDEQFF.

This clonotype was seen a few times. This sequence joins TRBV12-5 and TRBJ2-2, with D maybe TRBD1 (6 bases). Germline V gene lookup returns CDR1 LGHNT and CDR2 FRNRAP. V lost 5 bases to trimming and J lost 6 bases, with 19 bases between them. The CDR3 length is 16 residues. CDR3 coding DNA: TGTGCTAGTGGTAATACGGACAGTGTCCAGGCCGGGGAGCTGTTTTTT. Protein product: CASGNTDSVQAGELFF.

This clonotype has just a few counts. The J gene is TRBJ2-3, the V gene TRBV7-9; 8 bases agree with TRBD2. CDR3 length: 17 amino acids. Losses at the gene ends were 5 bases for V and 4 bases for J; bases not matched to a gene: 14. Germline CDR1 and CDR2: SEHNR and FQNEAQ (reference sequence). This CDR3 reads CASSPPRAGERSDTQYF. The CDR3 region has the DNA TGTGCCAGCAGCCCCCCCCGAGCGGGGGAGCGCTCAGATACGCAGTATTTT.

This chain links TRBV7-4 with TRBJ1-2; weak D call: TRBD1 (5 bases). The CDR3 runs 15 residues. Germline-derived CDR1 and CDR2 are SGHVT and SQSDAQ. V lost 3 bases and J lost 7, with 18 bases in between. The CDR3 sequence is CASSFTQGMTGGYTF. The CDR3 coding sequence is TGTGCCAGCAGCTTTACCCAGGGTATGACGGGTGGCTACACCTTC. Supplemented by reference TRBV7-4 and TRBJ1-2, the full variable domain reads GAGVSQSPRYKVAKRGRDVALRCDSISGHVTLYWYRQTLGQGSEVLTYSQSDAQRDKSGRPSGRFSAERPERSVSTLKIQRTEQGDSAVYLCASSFTQGMTGGYTFGSGTRLTVV.

The chain links TRBV7-6 to TRBJ1-1; 7 nucleotides align to TRBD1. CDR1 is SGHVS, CDR2 FNYEAQ, per germline. CDR3 length: 17 residues. After removal of 1 base from V and 1 base from J, the junction contained 9 bases not matched to a gene. The CDR3 DNA sequence: TGTGCCAGCAGCTTAGGTATTGAGGCAGGGGGGAACACTGAAGCTTTCTTT. Encoded protein: CASSLGIEAGGNTEAFF.

The rearrangement uses TRBV10-3 and TRBJ1-6, with D uncertain. Per germline, CDR1 ENHRY and CDR2 SYGVKD. The CDR3 loop spans 19 amino acids. V was clipped by 3 bases and J by 0 bases, with 18 bases between them. CDR3 in DNA: TGTGCCATCAGTGACACCGGGATAAGAGGGTCCTCCTATAATTCACCCCTCCACTTT. It translates to CAISDTGIRGSSYNSPLHF.

V gene TRBV7-8 combines with J gene TRBJ1-1; TRBD1 might be the D (6 bases). With 3 bases removed from V and 6 bases from J, the gap between germline ends came to 23 bases. Germline V gene lookup returns CDR1 SGHVS and CDR2 FQNEAQ. The CDR3 length is 17 residues. The CDR3, as DNA: TGTGCCAGCAGCTTTCTAGACAGGCCCAGTTCCACATCTGAAGCTTTCTTT. The encoded protein is CASSFLDRPSSTSEAFF. The full variable domain, rest sourced from reference TRBV7-8 and TRBJ1-1, is GAGVSQSPRYKVAKRGQDVALRCDPISGHVSLFWYQQALGQGPEFLTYFQNEAQLDKSGLPSDRFFAERPEGSVSTLKIQRTQQEDSAVYLCASSFLDRPSSTSEAFFGQGTRLTVV.

The rearrangement joins TRBV6-1 to TRBJ2-1, with D unclear. Germline loops: CDR1 MNHNS, CDR2 SASEGT. CDR3 length equals 16 residues. Between the trimmed V and J ends, which lost 2 bases and 2 bases, there was a span of 13 bases. The CDR3 nucleotides are TGTGCCAGCAGTGAATTAACCGGGTTCCCCTACAATGAGCAGTTCTTC. Its translation is CASSELTGFPYNEQFF.

The chain has TRBV7-9 and TRBJ2-3; a weak D match, TRBD1 (6 bases). Germline V gene lookup returns CDR1 SEHNR and CDR2 FQNEAQ (reference sequence). V lost 1 base to trimming and J lost 3 bases, with 17 bases between them. The CDR3 runs to 17 residues. This chain's CDR3 is CASSLDLRGSDTDTQYF. CDR3 nucleotide sequence: TGTGCCAGCAGCTTAGACCTAAGGGGGAGCGATACAGATACGCAGTATTTT.

This clonotype was found a few times. The rearrangement links TRBV9 to TRBJ1-2; no definite D call. V shed 1 base and J shed 13 bases, with 8 bases lying between them. Germline CDR1 and CDR2: SGDLS and YYNGEE. This CDR3 has 10 amino acids. The CDR3 is CASSVSPLTF. DNA for the CDR3: TGTGCCAGCAGCGTATCGCCTCTCACCTTC.

This rearrangement joins TRBV29-1 to TRBJ2-3; a weak D match, TRBD1 (6 bases). In germline, CDR1 is SQVTM, CDR2 ANQGSEA. This CDR3 contains 14 residues. Deletions cut 8 bases from V and 2 bases from J, with 17 bases between. CDR3 nucleotide sequence: TGCAGCTTGGGGGCCGAGACGGACACAGATACGCAGTATTTT. Residues: CSLGAETDTDTQYF.